The sequence of this TCR beta chain was determined in a study of blood T cell repertoires in COVID-19. Libraries were prepared by immunoSEQ multiplex PCR; TCRdb keeps only in-frame clonotypes and omits some of them. The sample yields approximately 220,000 clones, around 87% seen once. The germline gives CDR1 LGHDT, CDR2 YNNKEL (reference sequence). Trimming at V came to 3 bases and at J to 6 bases, leaving 10 bases not matched to a gene. This CDR3 comprises 16 residues. The sequencing sample was made of peripheral blood. This receptor was obtained from a man aged 60 to 75 with acute or convalescent COVID-19. The rearrangement links TRBV3-1 (or the pseudogene TRBV3-2) to TRBJ2-3; the match to TRBD2 covers 9 bases. CDR3 in amino acids: CASSQGVGLADDTQYF. The CDR3 nucleotides are TGTGCCAGCAGCCAGGGGGTGGGACTAGCAGATGATACGCAGTATTTT.